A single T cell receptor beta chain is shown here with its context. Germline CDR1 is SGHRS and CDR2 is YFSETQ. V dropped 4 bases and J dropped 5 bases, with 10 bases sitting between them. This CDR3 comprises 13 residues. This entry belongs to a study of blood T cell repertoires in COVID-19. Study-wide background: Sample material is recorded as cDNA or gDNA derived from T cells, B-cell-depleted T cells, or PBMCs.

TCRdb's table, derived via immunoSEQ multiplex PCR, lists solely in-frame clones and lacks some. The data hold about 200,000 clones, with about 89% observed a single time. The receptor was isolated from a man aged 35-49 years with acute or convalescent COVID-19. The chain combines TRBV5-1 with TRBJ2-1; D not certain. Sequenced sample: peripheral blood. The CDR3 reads CASSEASHNEQFF. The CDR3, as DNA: TGCGCCAGCAGCGAGGCGTCACACAATGAGCAGTTCTTC. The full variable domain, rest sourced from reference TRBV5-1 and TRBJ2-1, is KAGVTQTPRYLIKTRGQQVTLSCSPISGHRSVSWYQQTPGQGLQFLFEYFSETQRNKGNFPGRFSGRQFSNSRSEMNVSTLELGDSALYLCASSEASHNEQFFGPGTRLTVL.